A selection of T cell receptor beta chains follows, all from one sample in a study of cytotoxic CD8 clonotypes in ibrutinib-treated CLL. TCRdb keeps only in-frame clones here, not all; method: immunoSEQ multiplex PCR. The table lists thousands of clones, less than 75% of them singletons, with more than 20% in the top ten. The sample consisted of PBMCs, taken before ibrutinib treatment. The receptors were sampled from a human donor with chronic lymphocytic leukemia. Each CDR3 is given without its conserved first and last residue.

cdr3_aa: ASRPRGSYNSPLH
v_call: TRBV6-5

cdr3_aa: ASSQVQGRGNTEAF
v_call: TRBV4-2

cdr3_aa: ASSFNTGKGLF
v_call: TRBV7-8

cdr3_aa: ASSYELRSTDTQY
v_call: TRBV6-6

cdr3_aa: ASSGGATNEKLF
v_call: TRBV27

cdr3_aa: ASSFRATGSDGYT
v_call: TRBV27

cdr3_aa: ASTPGTGGGYGYT
v_call: TRBV19

cdr3_aa: ASSQETGPTGELF
v_call: TRBV4-2

cdr3_aa: ASSLAGTGLSGNTIY
v_call: TRBV7-9

cdr3_aa: ASSITWRDSNEQF
v_call: TRBV19

cdr3_aa: ASSLASNTEAF
v_call: TRBV5-1

cdr3_aa: AVLPGQGTGELF
v_call: TRBV6-5

cdr3_aa: AISGGGDVRTGELF
v_call: TRBV10-3

cdr3_aa: ASSAQGAEAF
v_call: TRBV9

cdr3_aa: ASSAVSFTDTQY
v_call: TRBV6-1

cdr3_aa: ATSDDTRGSYEQY
v_call: TRBV15

cdr3_aa: ARSFPLHGEGGGYT
v_call: TRBV5-3

cdr3_aa: ASSPQGGVNTEAF
v_call: TRBV11-2

cdr3_aa: ASRDGLAGYTDTQY
v_call: TRBV2

cdr3_aa: ASSTGASSGNTIY
v_call: TRBV28

cdr3_aa: AIQQEIYGYT
v_call: TRBV10-3

cdr3_aa: ASAIRDTQETQY
v_call: TRBV19

cdr3_aa: ASSLDGQGTTFNYEQY
v_call: TRBV5-6

cdr3_aa: ASSLRDTGELF
v_call: TRBV10-1

cdr3_aa: ASSSNPGGDRYNEQF
v_call: TRBV9

cdr3_aa: ASSPRTSGGFYEQY
v_call: TRBV18

cdr3_aa: ASSEGRGYNEQF
v_call: TRBV6-1

cdr3_aa: ASSHRLAGGPQDEQF
v_call: TRBV14

cdr3_aa: ASRTGTASYEQY
v_call: TRBV2

cdr3_aa: ASSPVAGATYEQY
v_call: TRBV18

cdr3_aa: ASTTTSGLYNEQF
v_call: TRBV27

cdr3_aa: ASSKQGGNQPQH
v_call: TRBV2

cdr3_aa: ASSQDRGREKLF
v_call: TRBV5-4

cdr3_aa: ASREGRVRSEQY
v_call: TRBV10-2

cdr3_aa: ASSPHPARVDGYT
v_call: TRBV4-1

cdr3_aa: ASSSYREDTEAF
v_call: TRBV7-9

cdr3_aa: ASLGQQETQY
v_call: TRBV10-1

cdr3_aa: ASSFSGWGPEAF
v_call: TRBV27

cdr3_aa: ASSLAARVYEKLF
v_call: TRBV7-6

cdr3_aa: ASSPSDSLRSTEAF
v_call: TRBV11-2

cdr3_aa: ASSEAPQFYEQY
v_call: TRBV6-1

cdr3_aa: ASTPGDRHNTEAF
v_call: TRBV19

cdr3_aa: ASSVLAGADTQY
v_call: TRBV6-5